The 15 T cell receptor beta chains reported below all come from one sample, sequenced in a study of blood T cell repertoires in COVID-19. Repertoires were generated with immunoSEQ multiplex PCR, while TCRdb's copy carries only in-frame clones and drops some. The sample shows a few hundred thousand clones, over 75% of them seen only once. Sequenced: PBMCs or T cells enriched from blood (not recorded which). All receptors derive from a man aged 25-40 years who had recovered from COVID-19.

The CDR3 coding sequence is TGTGCCAGTAGTTATAGCGGGGGGGTTTACAATGAGCAGTTCTTC. The encoded protein is CASSYSGGVYNEQFF. The chain joins TRBV19 to TRBJ2-1; TRBD2 agrees at 11 bases. The germline V gene encodes CDR1 LNHDA and CDR2 SQIVND (reference sequence). Trimming cost V 5 bases and J 4 bases; bases outside gene matches: 4. The length of the CDR3 is 15 residues.

The chain has TRBV19 and TRBJ1-5, with a tentative D call TRBD1 (6 bases). Germline V gives CDR1 LNHDA, CDR2 SQIVND (reference sequence). The CDR3 length is 18 residues. Trimming took off 4 bases at V and 5 bases at J, with 24 bases between the two ends. CDR3 nucleotides: TGTGCCAGTAGTAGAGAGGGACACTCCCGAGGCATCTATCAGCCCCAGCATTTT. Amino acids: CASSREGHSRGIYQPQHF.

The rearrangement uses TRBV4-1 and TRBJ1-6, with 9 nucleotides matching TRBD1. Per the germline V gene, CDR1 is MGHRA and CDR2 is YSYEKL. This CDR3 comprises 16 residues. J lost 5 bases, V lost 4 bases, and 6 bases had no gene match. DNA of the CDR3: TGCGCCAGCAGCCGGGAGGACAGGGGCCATAATTCACCCCTCCACTTT. Translation gives CASSREDRGHNSPLHF.

The rearrangement uses TRBV11-2 and TRBJ2-3, with D perhaps TRBD1 (5 bases). V was pared by 5 bases and J by 10 bases, with 13 bases between. Germline loops: CDR1 SGHAT, CDR2 FQNNGV. CDR3 length: 12 amino acids. The CDR3 protein is CASSPGQQAQYF. The CDR3 coding sequence is TGTGCCAGCAGCCCCGGCCAACAGGCGCAGTATTTT.

The chain employs TRBV14 and TRBJ2-2; D remains unclear. Looked up from germline, CDR1 is SGHDN and CDR2 is FVKESK. V was clipped by 3 bases and J by 2 bases, with 4 bases between them. The CDR3 totals 13 residues. This CDR3 is CASSQGNTGELFF. The CDR3 DNA sequence: TGTGCCAGCAGCCAGGGCAACACCGGGGAGCTGTTTTTT. Looking up the rest from reference TRBV14 and TRBJ2-2 gives the full variable domain: EAGVTQFPSHSVIEKGQTVTLRCDPISGHDNLYWYRRVMGKEIKFLLHFVKESKQDESGMPNNRFLAERTGGTYSTLKVQPAELEDSGVYFCASSQGNTGELFFGEGSRLTVL.

This chain uses TRBV3-1 (or the pseudogene TRBV3-2) with TRBJ2-3; D is unclear. The CDR3 covers 15 residues. V lost 0 bases, J lost 2 bases, and 9 bases lay in between. Looked up from germline, CDR1 is LGHDT and CDR2 is YNNKEL (reference sequence). This CDR3 reads CASSQDLGLTDTQYF. CDR3 nucleotide sequence: TGTGCCAGCAGCCAAGATTTGGGCCTCACAGATACGCAGTATTTT.

The V and J genes are TRBV25-1 and TRBJ2-7, with D unclear. Per the germline V gene, CDR1 is MGHDK and CDR2 is SYGVNS. Trimming left V 1 base short and J 3 bases short, with 16 bases between. The CDR3 length is 16 residues. The CDR3 DNA is TGTGCCAGCAGTGAATTCCAGGCTACGTCAAACTACGAGCAGTACTTC. Amino acid sequence: CASSEFQATSNYEQYF.

Details on this clone: Other nucleotide sequences from this sample produce the same CDR3. The chain employs TRBV5-1 and TRBJ1-3, with 9 bases aligning to TRBD1. V shed 4 bases, J shed 4 bases, and the junction held 3 bases outside the gene matches. Germline values: CDR1 SGHRS, CDR2 YFSETQ. The CDR3 is 14 amino acids. Written as DNA, the CDR3 is TGCGCCAGCAGCGGGGGACAGGGAGGAAACACCATATATTTT. It translates to CASSGGQGGNTIYF.

The CDR3 loop reads CAWSSRVYEQYF. The CDR3 bases are TGTGCCTGGAGTTCCAGGGTCTACGAGCAGTACTTC. The chain uses TRBV30 and TRBJ2-7, with a tentative D call TRBD1 (5 bases). Germline CDR1 and CDR2: GTSNPN and SVGIG (reference sequence). V lost 2 bases and J 3 bases, leaving 8 bases between the germline ends. There are 12 residues in the CDR3.

The CDR3 bases are TGCGCCAGCAGCCCCCCATCCGGGAGTACTGCAACTAATGAAAAACTGTTTTTT. Residues: CASSPPSGSTATNEKLFF. V usage is TRBV4-1 and J usage is TRBJ1-4; D remains ambiguous. Trimming took off 4 bases at V and 0 bases at J, with 18 bases between the two ends. CDR3 length equals 18 residues. CDR1 and CDR2 from the germline V gene are MGHRA and YSYEKL.

V gene TRBV5-4 combines with J gene TRBJ2-7, with 7 nucleotides matching TRBD1. The V gene's germline CDR1 is SGHNT and CDR2 YYREEE (reference sequence). The length of the CDR3 is 15 residues. J gave up 2 bases and V 5 bases, and 10 bases lay outside the gene matches. CDR3 protein: CASRRGRQGPYEQYF. CDR3 nucleotide sequence: TGTGCCAGCAGACGCGGAAGACAGGGTCCCTACGAGCAGTACTTC.

The CDR3 spells CASRPDSTYEQYF. CDR3 sequence (DNA): TGTGCCAGCAGACCCGACAGCACCTACGAGCAGTACTTC. The chain links TRBV27 to TRBJ2-7; perhaps TRBD1 as D (5 bases). Trimming took off 6 bases at V and 2 bases at J, with 11 bases between the two ends. Per the germline V gene, CDR1 is MNHEY and CDR2 is SMNVEV (reference sequence). The CDR3 has 13 amino acids.

The rearrangement joins TRBV24-1 to TRBJ1-5; 9 nucleotides align to TRBD1. Germline V lookup: CDR1 KGHDR, CDR2 SFDVKD. The CDR3 loop spans 16 amino acids. With 3 bases clipped from V and 7 bases from J, the junction kept 9 bases outside the gene matches. The CDR3 nucleotides read TGTGCCACCAGTGATAAGGACAGGGGTATGTGGCAGCCCCAGCATTTT. Amino acids: CATSDKDRGMWQPQHF.

The chain has TRBV7-9 and TRBJ2-1, with TRBD2 matching over 8 bases. V lost 6 bases, J lost 10 bases, and 14 bases stayed unmatched. The CDR3 is made up of 15 amino acids. Germline V gene lookup returns CDR1 SEHNR and CDR2 FQNEAQ (reference sequence). Here the CDR3 reads CASSPRGGAVREQFF. In nucleotides, the CDR3 is TGTGCCAGCAGTCCCCGGGGGGGGGCGGTAAGGGAGCAGTTCTTC.

The J gene is TRBJ1-5, the V gene TRBV2; TRBD1 matches at 8 bases. The V gene end was trimmed by 4 bases and the J gene end by 6 bases; junction bases not matched to a gene: 5. The germline V gene has CDR1 SNHLY and CDR2 FYNNEI. The CDR3 consists of 14 residues. The CDR3 spells CASSAARGPQPQHF. The CDR3, as DNA: TGTGCCAGCAGTGCGGCCAGGGGGCCTCAGCCCCAGCATTTT.